The clone carrying this TCR beta chain showed up many times. The antigen is undetermined. This CDR3 is 12 amino acids long. CDR1 and CDR2 (germline): SEHNR, FQNEAQ (reference sequence). The trim removed 5 bases at V and 6 bases at J, leaving 3 bases unmatched. The sample is drawn from a study of T cell repertoires in cytomegalovirus infection. Study-wide context: Use of recently identified HLA-C-restricted and well-studied HLA-B-restricted CMV epitopes was part of the study. Matching HLA type and CMV infection were both indicated by public TCR beta signatures.

TCRdb recomputed calls from the reads with MiXCR, one row per CDR3 protein. The sample carries around 900,000 distinct CDR3 sequences, around 32% recorded once. Regarding the study as a whole: Carriers of CMV and the relevant HLA type were discriminated by public TCR beta frequency. The response measured ex vivo was dominated by TCR beta clonotypes (HLA-C-restricted and CMV-specific).

The clonotype comes from a human donor in good health (CMV status not recorded). Some clones in this sample may be carry-over from other donors' samples. The sample here was cultured CD8+ T cells from PBMCs, taken from culture after CMV antigen stimulation. The rearrangement links TRBV7-9 to TRBJ1-1; 7 bases are shared with TRBD1. CDR3 sequence: CASSGGTAEAFF. CDR3 coding DNA: TGTGCCAGCAGCGGAGGGACAGCTGAAGCTTTCTTT. The full variable domain, with the rest looked up from reference TRBV7-9 and TRBJ1-1, is DTGVSQNPRHKITKRGQNVTFRCDPISEHNRLYWYRQTLGQGPEFLTYFQNEAQLEKSRLLSDRFSAERPKGSFSTLEIQRTEQGDSAMYLCASSGGTAEAFFGQGTRLTVV.